What follows are 7 T cell receptor beta chains derived from one specimen sequenced in a study of T cell responses to AZD1222 COVID-19 vaccine. Here immunoSEQ multiplex PCR was the method, and the copy in TCRdb shows in-frame clones only, minus some. The sample consists of about 140,000 clones, roughly 90% of them appearing once. Material: peripheral blood, obtained on day 0 of AZD1222 vaccination. Source of these receptors: an adult in good health.

V is TRBV2 and J is TRBJ2-3; D gene ambiguous. Deletions cut 4 bases from V and 5 bases from J, with 7 bases between. The length of the CDR3 is 12 residues. Germline V gives CDR1 SNHLY, CDR2 FYNNEI. The CDR3 is CASSGGRDTQYF. CDR3 in DNA: TGTGCCAGCAGTGGAGGAAGAGATACGCAGTATTTT.

The chain carries TRBV6-6 and TRBJ1-6, with 8 bases that match TRBD1. The CDR3 totals 14 residues. J gave up 7 bases and V 7 bases, and 6 bases lay outside the gene matches. Germline V lookup: CDR1 MNHNY, CDR2 SVGAGI (reference sequence). CDR3 loop: CASTRQGLNSPLHF. Written as DNA, the CDR3 is TGTGCCAGCACCCGACAGGGGTTAAATTCACCCCTCCACTTT.

The rearrangement links TRBV11-2 to TRBJ2-7; 9 bases agree with TRBD2. This CDR3 has 15 amino acids. The J segment lost 1 base and the V segment lost 4 bases, leaving 5 bases of the junction unmatched. CDR1 SGHAT and CDR2 FQNNGV come from the germline V gene. CDR3 in amino acids: CASSSGTSSSYEQYF. The CDR3 bases are TGTGCCAGCAGCTCCGGGACTAGCAGTTCCTACGAGCAGTACTTC.

This chain joins TRBV3-1 (or the pseudogene TRBV3-2) and TRBJ2-5; no definite D call. This CDR3 spans 13 amino acids. V was trimmed by 0 bases and J by 3 bases, leaving 5 bases between them. CDR1 and CDR2 (germline): LGHDT, YNNKEL (reference sequence). The CDR3 protein is CASSQDWEETQYF. As DNA, the CDR3 is TGTGCCAGCAGCCAAGATTGGGAAGAGACCCAGTACTTC.

The rearrangement joins TRBV4-1 to TRBJ2-3, with D perhaps TRBD2 (6 bases). V lost 4 bases to trimming and J lost 1 base, with 18 bases between them. This CDR3 contains 17 residues. Germline-derived CDR1 and CDR2 are MGHRA and YSYEKL. This CDR3 is CASSPFGRSGGTDTQYF. The CDR3 bases are TGCGCCAGCAGCCCCTTTGGGCGGTCGGGGGGCACAGATACGCAGTATTTT.

V and J are TRBV5-1 and TRBJ2-1; D is unclear. There are 15 residues in the CDR3. V lost 0 bases to trimming and J lost 3 bases, with 10 bases between them. CDR1 and CDR2 from the germline V gene are SGHRS and YFSETQ. CDR3 DNA sequence: TGCGCCAGCAGCTTGGGGGTGGCCGACTACAATGAGCAGTTCTTC. Its protein is CASSLGVADYNEQFF.

This chain uses TRBV20-1 with TRBJ2-3; D not resolved. Trimming took 6 bases from V and 7 from J, leaving 11 bases between them. This CDR3 comprises 11 residues. The germline CDR1 and CDR2 sequences are DFQATT and SNEGSKA (reference sequence). CDR3 sequence (DNA): TGCAGTGCGGGTCCCGGACATACGCAGTATTTT. Protein sequence: CSAGPGHTQYF.